The sequence of this T cell receptor beta chain was determined in a study of cytomegalovirus exposure and HLA in healthy donors. Study-level background: Prior work identified around 120 million unique TCR beta sequences in 190 million or so T cells.

With 60 Vbeta and 13 Jbeta primers, the PCR was carried out. The method was immunoSEQ multiplex PCR; TCRdb's version includes in-frame clones alone and lacks a portion of them. In the table there are 100,000 to 120,000 clones, roughly 80% of which are singletons. As concerns this clone: The antigen remains unidentified.

Study findings and constraints: In vitro data verified a few CMV-associated chains as specific for CMV antigens. Later analysis identified 15,000 to 20,000 TCR beta sequences associated with HLA alleles, using a false discovery rate threshold of 0.05. Later on, an analysis found that several of the most significant clusters appeared to be linked to common viral pathogens, which included parvovirus B19.

This receptor was obtained from a man in his thirties or forties in good health and CMV-seropositive. Sequencing was done on a sample of PBMCs.

CDR3 residues: CASRQPGQGNEKLFF. CDR3 nucleotides: TGTGCCAGTAGACAACCGGGACAGGGGAATGAAAAACTGTTTTTT. The chain employs TRBV19 and TRBJ1-4, with 10 bases identical to TRBD1. The J segment lost 5 bases and the V segment lost 6 bases, leaving 6 bases of the junction unmatched. The germline gives CDR1 LNHDA, CDR2 SQIVND (reference sequence). The CDR3 totals 15 residues.